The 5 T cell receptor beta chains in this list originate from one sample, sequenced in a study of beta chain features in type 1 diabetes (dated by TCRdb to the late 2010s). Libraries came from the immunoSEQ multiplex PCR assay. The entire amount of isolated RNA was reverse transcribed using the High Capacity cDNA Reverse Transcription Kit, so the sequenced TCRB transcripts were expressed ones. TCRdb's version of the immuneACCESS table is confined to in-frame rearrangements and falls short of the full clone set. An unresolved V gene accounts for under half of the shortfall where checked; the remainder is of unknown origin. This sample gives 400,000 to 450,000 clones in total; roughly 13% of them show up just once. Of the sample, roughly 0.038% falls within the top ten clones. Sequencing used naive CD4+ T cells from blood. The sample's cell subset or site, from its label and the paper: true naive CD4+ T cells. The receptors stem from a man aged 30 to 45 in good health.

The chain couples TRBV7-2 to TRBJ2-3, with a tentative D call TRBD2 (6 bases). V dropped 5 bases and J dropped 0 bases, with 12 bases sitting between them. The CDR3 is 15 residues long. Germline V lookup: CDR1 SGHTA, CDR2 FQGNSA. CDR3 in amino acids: CASSATSSSTDTQYF. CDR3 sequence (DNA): TGTGCCAGCAGCGCCACTAGCAGCAGCACAGATACGCAGTATTTT.

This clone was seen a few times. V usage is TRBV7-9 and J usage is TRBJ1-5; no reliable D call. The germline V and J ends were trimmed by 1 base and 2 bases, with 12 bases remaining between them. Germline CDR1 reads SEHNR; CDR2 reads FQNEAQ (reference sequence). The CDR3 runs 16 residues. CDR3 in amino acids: CASSLVRFGGNQPQHF. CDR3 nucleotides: TGTGCCAGCAGCTTAGTCCGCTTTGGGGGCAATCAGCCCCAGCATTTT.

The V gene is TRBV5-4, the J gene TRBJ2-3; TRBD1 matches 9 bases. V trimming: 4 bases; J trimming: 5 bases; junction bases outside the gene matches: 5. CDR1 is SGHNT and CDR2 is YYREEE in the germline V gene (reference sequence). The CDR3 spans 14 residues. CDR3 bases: TGTGCCAGCAGCGTGGGACAGGGTTTAGATACGCAGTATTTT. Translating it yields CASSVGQGLDTQYF.

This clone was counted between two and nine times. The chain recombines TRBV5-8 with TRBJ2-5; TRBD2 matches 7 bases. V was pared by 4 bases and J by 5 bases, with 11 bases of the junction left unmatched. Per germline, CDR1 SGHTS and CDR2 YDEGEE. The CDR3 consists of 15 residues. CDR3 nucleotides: TGTGCCAGCAGCCCGTTAGCGGGCCCAAGGGAGACCCAGTACTTC. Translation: CASSPLAGPRETQYF.

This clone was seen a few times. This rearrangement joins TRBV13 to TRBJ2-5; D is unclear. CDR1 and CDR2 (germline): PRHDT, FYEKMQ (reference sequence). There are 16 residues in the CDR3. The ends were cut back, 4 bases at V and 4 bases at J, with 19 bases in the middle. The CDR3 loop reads CASSSQGSELGETQYF. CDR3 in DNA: TGTGCCAGCAGCTCCCAAGGCTCGGAGTTAGGAGAGACCCAGTACTTC. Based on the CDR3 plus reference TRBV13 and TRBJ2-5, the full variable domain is AAGVIQSPRHLIKEKRETATLKCYPIPRHDTVYWYQQGPGQDPQFLISFYEKMQSDKGSIPDRFSAQQFSDYHSELNMSSLELGDSALYFCASSSQGSELGETQYFGPGTRLLVL.